These T cell receptor beta chains were read from a single sample in a study of shared clonotypes between healthy human individuals. Only in-frame clones appear in the TCRdb table, and some are missing; sequencing was by immunoSEQ multiplex PCR. The sample records 1,500,000 or so clones, less than 99% being singletons. The material sequenced was naive CD4+ T cells sorted from blood. Receptor source: a man younger than 40 in good health. CDR3s include the opening cysteine and the closing phenylalanine or tryptophan. A D gene is named only where the DNA matches it firmly. For some rows the clone size is stated as once, few or many, or as a class when expanded; others skip it.

V	J	D	size	DNA	CDR3
TRBV25-1	TRBJ1-2	TRBD1	once	TGTGCCAGCAGGGGGACAGGGGGCCTCTATGGCTACACCTTC	CASRGTGGLYGYTF
TRBV6-5	TRBJ2-7	TRBD2	.	TGTGCCAGCAGCGCTAGCGGGATATACGAGCAGTACTTC	CASSASGIYEQYF
TRBV27	TRBJ2-5	.	.	TGTGCCAGCAGCCCGGGGCCCCAGTGGACCCAGTACTTC	CASSPGPQWTQYF
TRBV5-1	TRBJ2-3	TRBD2	.	TGCGCCAGCAGCCGTACTAGCGGGAGGGCCATAACAGATACGCAGTATTTT	CASSRTSGRAITDTQYF
TRBV9	TRBJ2-6	.	.	TGTGCCAGCAGCGGCCCCCCTGGGGCCAACGTCCTGACTTTC	CASSGPPGANVLTF
TRBV5-1	TRBJ2-3	.	once	TGCGCCAGCCACGACAACGGCGTAGGGCGAGATACGCAGTATTTT	CASHDNGVGRDTQYF
TRBV11-2	TRBJ2-3	TRBD2	.	TGTGCCAGCAGCTTTTGGAGCGGGAGGTCGGATACGCAGTATTTT	CASSFWSGRSDTQYF
TRBV7-7	TRBJ2-2	.	once	TGTGCCAGCAGACACGACACCGGGGAGCTGTTTTTT	CASRHDTGELFF
TRBV18	TRBJ1-1	.	.	TGTGCCAGCTCCCTCCCTATGAACACTGAAGCTTTCTTT	CASSLPMNTEAFF
TRBV18	TRBJ1-2	.	.	TGTGCCAGCTCACCTCTGGGCTATGGCTACACCTTC	CASSPLGYGYTF
TRBV29-1	TRBJ2-1	TRBD2	.	TGCAGCGTTGAAGGACTAGCGGACCTAGGAGAGCAGTTCTTC	CSVEGLADLGEQFF
TRBV19	TRBJ1-2	.	.	TGTGCCAGTAGTATCTTGGTAGCTCGCGGTGAGCCTGTCGCCTTC	CASSILVARGEPVAF
TRBV6-5	TRBJ2-7	.	.	TGTGCCAGCAGCCTGACGGGCTCCTACGAGCAGTACTTC	CASSLTGSYEQYF
TRBV5-4	TRBJ1-1	.	.	TGTGCCAGCAGCTTAGGGCCCAACACTGAAGCTTTCTTT	CASSLGPNTEAFF
TRBV18	TRBJ2-3	.	.	TGTGCCAGCTTTTCCCGGATGGGGGAAGCAGATACGCAGTATTTT	CASFSRMGEADTQYF
TRBV5-5	TRBJ2-5	.	.	TGTGCCAGCAGCTTATCCGGGACCAGTCAAGAGACCCAGTACTTC	CASSLSGTSQETQYF
TRBV11-2	TRBJ2-7	.	.	TGTGCCAGCTCCCCAATAGCGAAGTACGAGCAGTACTTC	CASSPIAKYEQYF
TRBV18	TRBJ2-7	.	.	TGTGCCAGCTCGATAAAGACCTACGAGCAGTACTTC	CASSIKTYEQYF
TRBV7-9	TRBJ1-2	.	once	TGTGCCAGCAGCTTCATATTCGGGGGAGAAAACTATGGCTACACCTTC	CASSFIFGGENYGYTF
TRBV5-6	TRBJ2-2	.	once	TGTGCCAGCAGCCGAAATGTCCCAAGAGAGGGGTTGGTCACCGGGGAGCTGTTTTTT	CASSRNVPREGLVTGELFF
TRBV27	TRBJ1-1	TRBD1	.	TGTGCCAGCGGGGACAGGAGTGAAGCTTTCTTT	CASGDRSEAFF
TRBV6-5	TRBJ2-5	.	.	TGTGCCAGCATGAGGCGACGGAATTTCCAAGAGACCCAGTACTTC	CASMRRRNFQETQYF
TRBV18	TRBJ2-5	.	.	TGTGCCAGCTCACCGGGCTTACAAGAGACCCAGTACTTC	CASSPGLQETQYF